This TCR beta chain comes out of a study of cytomegalovirus exposure and HLA in healthy donors. This CDR3 spans 15 amino acids. The trim removed 5 bases at V and 8 bases at J, leaving 6 bases unmatched. Germline values: CDR1 SGHTA, CDR2 FQGNSA. The PCR was carried out with 60 Vbeta primers and 13 Jbeta primers. Profiling relied on immunoSEQ multiplex PCR, and the TCRdb table lists in-frame clones only, not all of them. The table includes approximately 110,000 clones, roughly 70% detected once. The receptor was derived from a middle-aged woman in good health and CMV-seronegative. The chain has TRBV7-2 and TRBJ2-1, with 13 bases matching TRBD2. The sequencing sample was made of PBMCs. CDR3 loop: CASSTGLAGAHEQFF. The CDR3 DNA reads as TGTGCCAGCAGCACCGGACTAGCGGGAGCCCATGAGCAGTTCTTC.